This TCR beta chain is drawn from a study of cytomegalovirus exposure and HLA in healthy donors. About the study: Some 90 million unique TCRs from HLA-typed donors were held in an early data release.

A few counts support this clone. Its antigen remains unknown. General study findings and limits: Previously analyzed data showed that most TCR beta V segments were productive at a frequency of about 90% or about 30%.

Both 60 Vbeta primers and 13 Jbeta primers went into the PCR. The protocol was immunoSEQ multiplex PCR, while the TCRdb copy is restricted to in-frame clones and leaves out a portion. The sample gives 95,000 to 150,000 clones, 80% to 85% of which show up once; around 2% is in the top ten. The V end was cut by 1 base, the J end by 4 bases, with 10 bases between. This CDR3 contains 14 residues. Germline loops: CDR1 SNHLY, CDR2 FYNNEI. The rearrangement joins TRBV2 to TRBJ1-2; D might be TRBD1 (6 bases). This TCR came from a man aged 25-40 years in good health and CMV-seronegative. The sequenced material came from PBMCs. The CDR3 nucleotides read TGTGCCAGCAGTGAAGGTAGCAGGGGCTATGGCTACACCTTC. Encoded protein: CASSEGSRGYGYTF.